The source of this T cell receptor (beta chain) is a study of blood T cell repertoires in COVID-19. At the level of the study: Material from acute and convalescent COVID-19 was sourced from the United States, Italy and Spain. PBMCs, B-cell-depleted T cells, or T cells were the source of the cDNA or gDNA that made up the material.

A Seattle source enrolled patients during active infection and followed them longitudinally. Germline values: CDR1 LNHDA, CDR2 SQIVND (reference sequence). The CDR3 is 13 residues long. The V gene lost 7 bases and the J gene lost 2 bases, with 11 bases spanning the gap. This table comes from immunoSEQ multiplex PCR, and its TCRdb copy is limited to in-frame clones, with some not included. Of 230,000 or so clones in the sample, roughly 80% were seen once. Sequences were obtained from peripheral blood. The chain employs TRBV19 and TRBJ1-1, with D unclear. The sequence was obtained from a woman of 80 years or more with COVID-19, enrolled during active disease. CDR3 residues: CASKRNLNTEAFF. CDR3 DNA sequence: TGTGCCAGTAAGCGGAACTTAAACACTGAAGCTTTCTTT.